What follows is one T cell receptor beta chain and its context. Its antigen is unidentified. Germline V CDR1 and CDR2: SGDLS, YYNGEE. The V segment lost 3 bases and the J segment 3 bases; nucleotides outside the gene matches: 3. The CDR3 is 13 amino acids. RNA extraction was followed by reverse transcription into cDNA, which acted as the sequencing template. The repertoire was sequenced with immunoSEQ multiplex PCR; TCRdb's copy has only in-frame clones and lacks some. Counted here are roughly 150,000 clones, around 47% occurring once; the ten biggest clones make up approximately 7%. This record belongs to a study of CD8+ T cells in alopecia areata. The wider study: Oral tofacitinib (5 to 10 mg twice daily) was administered to treated patients. Treatment ran 6 to 18 months, with 6 months of follow-up afterward.

Study results and caveats: Scalp samples also yield sequences from resident alphabeta T cells of normal skin.

This sequence joins TRBV9 and TRBJ2-7; 7 nucleotides match TRBD2. This sequence originates from a human donor with alopecia areata. The sequencing sample was made of CD4+ T cells sorted from blood. CDR3 in amino acids: CASSGPGGYEQYF. DNA of the CDR3: TGTGCCAGCAGCGGTCCGGGGGGCTACGAGCAGTACTTC.